This TCR beta chain was sequenced in a study of cytomegalovirus exposure and HLA in healthy donors. Study-level points and caveats: Accurate HLA-A and HLA-B prediction from TCR beta sequences was reported for most subjects. TCR sequences were mostly rare, though some public TCRs occurred in many donors.

PCR employed 60 Vbeta and 13 Jbeta primers. Only in-frame clones appear in the TCRdb table, and some are missing; sequencing was by immunoSEQ multiplex PCR. The sample yields about 95,000 clones, roughly 70% seen once. This clone showed up just a few times. As yet, its antigen is unknown. The CDR3 contains 16 residues. Per the germline V gene, CDR1 is ENHRY and CDR2 is SYGVKD. V lost 5 bases and J 1 base, leaving 12 bases between the germline ends. Sequences were obtained from PBMCs. The sequence was collected from a woman between 45 and 60 years old in good health and CMV-seropositive. This chain connects TRBV10-3 to TRBJ2-6; the D is unclear. CDR3 residues: CAISYPSRSGANVLTF. The DNA of the CDR3 is TGTGCCATCAGTTACCCCTCGAGATCTGGGGCCAACGTCCTGACTTTC.